Following are 11 T cell receptor beta chains from one sample sequenced in a study of blood T cell repertoires in COVID-19. Clones were sequenced by immunoSEQ multiplex PCR, and TCRdb holds only the in-frame ones, with some missing. The table lists roughly 49,000 clones, over 65% of them singletons, with around 12% in the top ten. The sequenced sample was peripheral blood. Receptor source: a human donor in a cohort sampled during active COVID-19.

This chain links TRBV7-7 with TRBJ2-5, with TRBD2 matching 11 bases. Germline CDR1 SSHAT, CDR2 FNYEAQ (reference sequence). V lost 5 bases and J lost 2; bases outside the gene matches: 4. CDR3 length: 15 residues. The CDR3 region is CASSKLAGDQETQYF. As DNA, the CDR3 is TGTGCCAGCAGCAAACTAGCGGGGGATCAAGAGACCCAGTACTTC.

The V gene is TRBV7-8, the J gene TRBJ2-7; 10 bases map to TRBD2. V lost 3 bases, J lost 0 bases, and 2 bases stayed unmatched. Germline loops: CDR1 SGHVS, CDR2 FQNEAQ. The CDR3 has 15 residues. CDR3 sequence reads: CASSFLAGASYEQYF. CDR3 bases: TGTGCCAGCAGCTTCCTAGCGGGGGCCTCCTACGAGCAGTACTTC.

This clone came up a few times. This chain joins TRBV30 and TRBJ1-4; possibly TRBD1 for D (6 bases). The V end lost 3 bases, the J end lost 5 bases, and 13 bases lay between the germline ends. CDR3 length: 14 amino acids. The V gene's germline CDR1 is GTSNPN and CDR2 SVGIG (reference sequence). DNA for the CDR3: TGTGCCTGGAGGTCGGGGGGCGGAAATGAAAAACTGTTTTTT. This gives the protein CAWRSGGGNEKLFF.

The V and J genes are TRBV5-1 and TRBJ2-7; 7 bases match TRBD1. CDR1 is SGHRS, CDR2 YFSETQ, per germline. After removal of 2 bases from V and 0 bases from J, the junction contained 5 bases not matched to a gene. The CDR3 consists of 15 residues. DNA of the CDR3: TGCGCCAGCAGCTTCCTACGGGACAGCTCCTACGAGCAGTACTTC. Its translation is CASSFLRDSSYEQYF.

V usage is TRBV30 and J usage is TRBJ1-4, with TRBD1 as a possible D gene (6 bases). This CDR3 is 13 amino acids long. The V end was cut by 8 bases, the J end by 7 bases, with 17 bases between. Germline CDR1 is GTSNPN and CDR2 is SVGIG (reference sequence). This chain's CDR3 is CAGETGLSEKLFF. CDR3 nucleotide sequence: TGTGCCGGAGAAACAGGGCTTTCTGAAAAACTGTTTTTT.

The chain employs TRBV28 and TRBJ1-3; D is uncertain. The V gene lost 5 bases and the J gene lost 4 bases, with 9 bases spanning the gap. Germline-derived CDR1 and CDR2 are MDHEN and SYDVKM. This CDR3 contains 13 residues. CDR3 nucleotide sequence: TGTGCCAGCAGTCCCCCGACAGGAAACACCATATATTTT. Translating it yields CASSPPTGNTIYF.

The gene calls are TRBV27 and TRBJ1-6; 7 positions match TRBD1. CDR3 size: 18 residues. Germline V gene lookup returns CDR1 MNHEY and CDR2 SMNVEV (reference sequence). V gave up 2 bases and J gave up 0 bases; unmatched junction bases: 7. The CDR3 loop is CASSLPTGTSSYNSPLHF. CDR3 coding DNA: TGTGCCAGCAGTTTACCGACAGGGACTAGCTCCTATAATTCACCCCTCCACTTT.

The V call is TRBV21-1, the J call TRBJ1-5; TRBD1 is taken as the D call from the table, unchecked against the DNA. TRBV21-1 has pseudogene status. This CDR3 is built from 19 residues. The CDR3 DNA is TGTGCCAGCAGCAAAGCCCTGAGGACAGGGGGATCTGGGGATCAGCCCCAGCATTTT. Translation gives CASSKALRTGGSGDQPQHF.

This clone has just one count. The J gene is TRBJ2-7, the V gene TRBV11-2, with a possible D match to TRBD2 (6 bases). Germline V gene sequence: CDR1 SGHAT, CDR2 FQNNGV. V was pared by 5 bases and J by 2 bases, with 19 bases between. The CDR3 contains 16 residues. The CDR3: CASSLGEAGSAYEQYF. In DNA form, the CDR3 reads TGTGCCAGCAGCCTAGGGGAGGCAGGGAGCGCCTACGAGCAGTACTTC. Full variable domain (outside the CDR3, taken from reference TRBV11-2 and TRBJ2-7): EAGVAQSPRYKIIEKRQSVAFWCNPISGHATLYWYQQILGQGPKLLIQFQNNGVVDDSQLPKDRFSAERLKGVDSTLKIQPAKLEDSAVYLCASSLGEAGSAYEQYFGPGTRLTVT.

J is TRBJ1-2 and V is TRBV10-3; D perhaps matches TRBD1 (5 bases). This CDR3 is built from 14 residues. The germline V gene has CDR1 ENHRY and CDR2 SYGVKD. Trimming removed 0 bases at V and 8 bases at J, with 13 bases between. CDR3 loop: CAISESGGAGGYTF. In DNA, the CDR3 is TGTGCCATCAGTGAGTCAGGAGGGGCCGGCGGCTACACCTTC.

The chain links TRBV6-1 to TRBJ1-2; TRBD1 is a possible D gene (5 bases). Trimming removed 2 bases at V and 0 bases at J, with 13 bases between. The CDR3 is made up of 16 amino acids. Germline CDR1 is MNHNS and CDR2 is SASEGT. In DNA, the CDR3 is TGTGCCAGCAGTGAATATAGCAGGGAATCTAACTATGGCTACACCTTC. Protein: CASSEYSRESNYGYTF.